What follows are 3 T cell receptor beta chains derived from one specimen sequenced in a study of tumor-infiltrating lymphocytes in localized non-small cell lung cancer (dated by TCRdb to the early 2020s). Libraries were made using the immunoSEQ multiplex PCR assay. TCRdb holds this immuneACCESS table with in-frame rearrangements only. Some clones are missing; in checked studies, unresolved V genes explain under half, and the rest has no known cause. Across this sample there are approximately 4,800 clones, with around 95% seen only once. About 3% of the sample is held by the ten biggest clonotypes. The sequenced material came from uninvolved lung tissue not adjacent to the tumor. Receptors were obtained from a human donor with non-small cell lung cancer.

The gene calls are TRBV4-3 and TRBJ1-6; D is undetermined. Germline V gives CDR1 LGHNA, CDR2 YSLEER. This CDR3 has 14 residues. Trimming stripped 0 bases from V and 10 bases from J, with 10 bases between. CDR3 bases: TGCGCCAGCAGCCAAGAGGCAGGACTCTCACCCCTCCACTTT. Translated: CASSQEAGLSPLHF.

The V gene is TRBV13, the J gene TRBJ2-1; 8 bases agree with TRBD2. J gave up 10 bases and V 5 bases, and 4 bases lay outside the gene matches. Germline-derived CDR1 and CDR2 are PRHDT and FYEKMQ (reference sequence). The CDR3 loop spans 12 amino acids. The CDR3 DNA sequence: TGTGCCAGCAGCCAAATAGCGGGAGAGCAGTTCTTC. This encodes CASSQIAGEQFF.

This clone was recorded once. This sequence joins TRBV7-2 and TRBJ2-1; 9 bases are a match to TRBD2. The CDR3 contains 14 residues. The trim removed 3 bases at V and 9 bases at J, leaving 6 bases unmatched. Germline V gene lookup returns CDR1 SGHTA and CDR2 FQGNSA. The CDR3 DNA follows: TGTGCCAGCAGCTTTGCGCGGGGGGGGGTTGAGCAGTTCTTC. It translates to CASSFARGGVEQFF.